This T cell receptor beta chain appears in the sequencing data of a study of blood T cells in healthy people across ages. This CDR3 comprises 13 residues. Trimming took off 4 bases at V and 8 bases at J, with 14 bases between the two ends. The germline gives CDR1 MGHDK, CDR2 SYGVNS. Through a sample-barcoded 5' primer and a J-beta primer mix, a second PCR was run for 7 to 11 cycles. TCRdb re-called the 5' RACE reads through MiXCR, storing one row per CDR3 protein. The sample includes about 780,000 distinct CDR3 sequences, about 46% of them seen just once. The receptor was isolated from a man at least 80 years old in good health. V usage is TRBV25-1 and J usage is TRBJ1-2; D gene unclear. The specimen sequenced was blood. This CDR3 reads CASSGWGVRGYTF. CDR3 nucleotides: TGTGCCAGCAGTGGATGGGGAGTTCGAGGCTACACCTTC.